This T cell receptor beta chain stems from a study of shared clonotypes between healthy human individuals. CDR3 length equals 17 residues. Study-wide points: Limitation of the genetic and exposure-history diversity represented came from the few donors.

With respect to this clone: The target antigen is unknown.

Libraries were prepared by immunoSEQ multiplex PCR; TCRdb keeps only in-frame clonotypes and omits some of them. Of more than 900,000 clones detected, approximately 80% appear once; the ten largest clones hold 0.61%. The sequence was collected from a man aged 18 to 29 in good health. Some clones in this sample may be carry-over from other donors' samples. The sequencing input was memory CD4+ T cells from PBMCs. Noted subset: CD45RA-negative fraction. The genes are TRBV1 and TRBJ2-4; the D segment call TRBD2 is taken from the table without a DNA check. TRBV1 is classified as a pseudogene. The CDR3 sequence is CTSSQGRLALAKNIQYF. For the CDR3, the DNA is TGCACCAGCAGCCAGGGACGACTAGCGCTAGCCAAAAACATTCAGTACTTC.